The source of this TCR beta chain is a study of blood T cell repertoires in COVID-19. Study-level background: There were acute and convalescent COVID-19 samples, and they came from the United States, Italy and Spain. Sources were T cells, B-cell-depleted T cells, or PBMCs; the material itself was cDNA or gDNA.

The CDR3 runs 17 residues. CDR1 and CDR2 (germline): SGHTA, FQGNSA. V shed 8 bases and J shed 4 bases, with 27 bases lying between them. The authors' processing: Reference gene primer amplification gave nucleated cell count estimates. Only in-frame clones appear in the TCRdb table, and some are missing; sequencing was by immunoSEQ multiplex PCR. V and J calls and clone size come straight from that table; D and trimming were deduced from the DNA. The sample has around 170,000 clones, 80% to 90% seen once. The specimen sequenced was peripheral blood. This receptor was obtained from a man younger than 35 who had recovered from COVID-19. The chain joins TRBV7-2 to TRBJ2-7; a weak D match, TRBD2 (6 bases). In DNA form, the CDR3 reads TGTGCCAGCTCCTTAGCATTAATCGGCACTAGCAGGTACGAGCAGTACTTC. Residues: CASSLALIGTSRYEQYF.